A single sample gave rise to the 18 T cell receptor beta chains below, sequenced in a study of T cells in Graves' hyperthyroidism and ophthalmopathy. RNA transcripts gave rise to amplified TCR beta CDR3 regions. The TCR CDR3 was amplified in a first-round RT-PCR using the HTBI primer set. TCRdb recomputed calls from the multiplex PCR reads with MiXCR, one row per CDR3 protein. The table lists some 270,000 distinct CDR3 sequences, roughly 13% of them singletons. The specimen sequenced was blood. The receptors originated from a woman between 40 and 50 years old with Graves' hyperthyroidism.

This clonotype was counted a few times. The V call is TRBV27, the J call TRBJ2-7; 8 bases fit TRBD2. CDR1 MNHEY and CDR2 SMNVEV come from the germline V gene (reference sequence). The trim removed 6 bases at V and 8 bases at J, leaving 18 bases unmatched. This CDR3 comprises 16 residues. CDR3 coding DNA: TGTGCCAGCAGCCGGGGGGGGGGGGCAGCCACTTTGCAGCAGTACTTC. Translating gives CASSRGGGAATLQQYF.

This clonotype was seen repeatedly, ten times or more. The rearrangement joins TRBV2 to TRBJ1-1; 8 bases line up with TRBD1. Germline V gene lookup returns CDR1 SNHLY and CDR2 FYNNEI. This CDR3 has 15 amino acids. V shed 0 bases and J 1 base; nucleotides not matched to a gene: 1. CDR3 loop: CASSEATGGNTEAFF. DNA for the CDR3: TGTGCCAGCAGTGAAGCTACAGGGGGGAACACTGAAGCTTTCTTT.

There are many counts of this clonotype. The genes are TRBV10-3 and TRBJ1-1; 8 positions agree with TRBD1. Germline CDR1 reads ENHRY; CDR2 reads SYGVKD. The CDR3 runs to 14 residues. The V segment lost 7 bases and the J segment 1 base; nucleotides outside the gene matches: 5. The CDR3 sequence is CAINPTGENTEAFF. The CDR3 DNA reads TGTGCCATCAACCCGACAGGGGAGAACACTGAAGCTTTCTTT.

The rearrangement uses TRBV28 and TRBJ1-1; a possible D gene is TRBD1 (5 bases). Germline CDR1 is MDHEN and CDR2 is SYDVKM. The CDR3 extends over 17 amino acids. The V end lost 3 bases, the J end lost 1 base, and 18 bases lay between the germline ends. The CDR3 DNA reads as TGTGCCAGCAGTTTTTCCACCCCCGGGGGGACGAACACTGAAGCTTTCTTT. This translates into CASSFSTPGGTNTEAFF.

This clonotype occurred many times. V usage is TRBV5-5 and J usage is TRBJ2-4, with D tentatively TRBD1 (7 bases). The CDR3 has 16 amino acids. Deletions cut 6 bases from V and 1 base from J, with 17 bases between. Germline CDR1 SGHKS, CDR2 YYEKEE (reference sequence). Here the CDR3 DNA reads TGTGCCAGCACCTTCCGGGCAGGGGGGGCCAAAAACATTCAGTACTTC. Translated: CASTFRAGGAKNIQYF.

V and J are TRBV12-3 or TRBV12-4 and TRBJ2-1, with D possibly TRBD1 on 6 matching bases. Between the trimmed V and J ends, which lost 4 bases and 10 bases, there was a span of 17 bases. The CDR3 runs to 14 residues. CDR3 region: CASSWGLQESEQFF. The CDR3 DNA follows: TGTGCCAGCAGTTGGGGGCTACAGGAATCCGAGCAGTTCTTC.

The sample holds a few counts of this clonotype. The CDR3 DNA sequence: TGTGCCAGCAGCGGACAGGGGGCGCGTGAGCAGTACTTC. As protein: CASSGQGAREQYF. V gene TRBV6-1 combines with J gene TRBJ2-7; TRBD1 matches at 11 bases. The CDR3 consists of 13 residues. The germline gives CDR1 MNHNS, CDR2 SASEGT. Trimming removed 6 bases from V and 7 bases from J; junction bases left unmatched: 5.

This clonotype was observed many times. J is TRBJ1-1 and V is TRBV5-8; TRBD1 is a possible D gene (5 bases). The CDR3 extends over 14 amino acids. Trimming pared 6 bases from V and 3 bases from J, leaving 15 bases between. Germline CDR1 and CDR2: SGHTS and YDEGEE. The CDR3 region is CASTLAGYDTEAFF. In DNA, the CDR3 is TGTGCCAGCACCCTTGCAGGGTATGACACTGAAGCTTTCTTT.

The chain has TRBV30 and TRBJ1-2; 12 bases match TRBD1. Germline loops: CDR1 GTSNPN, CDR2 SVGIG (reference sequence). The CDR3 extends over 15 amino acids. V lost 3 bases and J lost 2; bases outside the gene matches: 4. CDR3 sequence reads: CAWRGQGASNYGYTF. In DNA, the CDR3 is TGTGCCTGGAGGGGACAGGGGGCGAGCAACTATGGCTACACCTTC.

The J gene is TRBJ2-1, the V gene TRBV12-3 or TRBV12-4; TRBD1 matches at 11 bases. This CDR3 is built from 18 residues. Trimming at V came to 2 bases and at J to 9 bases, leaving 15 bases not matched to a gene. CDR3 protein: CASSLPGGTGGGGSEQFF. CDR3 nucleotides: TGTGCCAGCAGTTTACCCGGTGGGACAGGGGGAGGCGGAAGTGAGCAGTTCTTC.

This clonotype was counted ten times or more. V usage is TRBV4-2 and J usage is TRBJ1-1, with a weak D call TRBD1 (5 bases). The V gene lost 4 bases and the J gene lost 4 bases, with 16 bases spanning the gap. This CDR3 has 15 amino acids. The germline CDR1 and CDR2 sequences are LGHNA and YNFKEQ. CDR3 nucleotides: TGTGCCAGCAGCCCCCGCCAGGGAGGAAGCACTGAAGCTTTCTTT. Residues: CASSPRQGGSTEAFF.

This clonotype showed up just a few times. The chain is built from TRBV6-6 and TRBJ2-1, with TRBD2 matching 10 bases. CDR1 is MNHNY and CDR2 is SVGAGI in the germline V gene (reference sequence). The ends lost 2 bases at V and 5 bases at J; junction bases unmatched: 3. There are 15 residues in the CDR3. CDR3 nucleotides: TGTGCCAGCAGTTACCCAGCGGGAGGGAACAATGAGCAGTTCTTC. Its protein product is CASSYPAGGNNEQFF.

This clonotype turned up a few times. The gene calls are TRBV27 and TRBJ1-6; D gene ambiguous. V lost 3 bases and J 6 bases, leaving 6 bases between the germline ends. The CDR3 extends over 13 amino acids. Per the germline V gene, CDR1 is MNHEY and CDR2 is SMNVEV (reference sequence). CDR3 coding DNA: TGTGCCAGCAGTTTCTGGGGTAATTCACCCCTCCACTTT. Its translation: CASSFWGNSPLHF.

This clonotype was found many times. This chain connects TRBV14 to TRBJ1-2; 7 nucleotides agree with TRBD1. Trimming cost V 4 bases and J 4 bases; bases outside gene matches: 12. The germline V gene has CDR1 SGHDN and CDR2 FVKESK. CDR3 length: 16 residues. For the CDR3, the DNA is TGTGCCAGCAGCCCACTGGGTTGGGACAGTCCCTATGGCTACACCTTC. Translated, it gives CASSPLGWDSPYGYTF.

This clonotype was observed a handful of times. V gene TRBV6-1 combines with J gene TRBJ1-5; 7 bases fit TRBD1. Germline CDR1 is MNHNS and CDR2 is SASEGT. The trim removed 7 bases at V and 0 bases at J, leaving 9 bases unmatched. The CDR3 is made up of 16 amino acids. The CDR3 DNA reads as TGTGCCAGCAAGCAGGGGGGTTGGTATAGCAATCAGCCCCAGCATTTT. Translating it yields CASKQGGWYSNQPQHF.

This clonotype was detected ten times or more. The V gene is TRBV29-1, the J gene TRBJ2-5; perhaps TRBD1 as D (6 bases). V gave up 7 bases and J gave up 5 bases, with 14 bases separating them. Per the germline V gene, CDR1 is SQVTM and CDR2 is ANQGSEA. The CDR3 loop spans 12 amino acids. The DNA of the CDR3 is TGCAGCGCCTACAGGGAACCCGAGACCCAGTACTTC. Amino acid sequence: CSAYREPETQYF.

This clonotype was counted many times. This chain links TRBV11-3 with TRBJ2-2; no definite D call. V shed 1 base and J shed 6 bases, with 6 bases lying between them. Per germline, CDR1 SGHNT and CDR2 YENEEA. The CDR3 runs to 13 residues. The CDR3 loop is CASSLGVPGELFF. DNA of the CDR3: TGTGCCAGCAGCTTAGGGGTGCCCGGGGAGCTGTTTTTT.

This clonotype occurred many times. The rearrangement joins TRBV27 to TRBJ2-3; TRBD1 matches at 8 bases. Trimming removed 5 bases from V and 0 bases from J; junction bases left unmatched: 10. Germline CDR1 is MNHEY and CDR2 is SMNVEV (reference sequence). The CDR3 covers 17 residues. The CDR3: CASSTFRTGSSTDTQYF. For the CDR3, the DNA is TGTGCCAGCAGTACCTTCAGGACAGGGTCTAGCACAGATACGCAGTATTTT.